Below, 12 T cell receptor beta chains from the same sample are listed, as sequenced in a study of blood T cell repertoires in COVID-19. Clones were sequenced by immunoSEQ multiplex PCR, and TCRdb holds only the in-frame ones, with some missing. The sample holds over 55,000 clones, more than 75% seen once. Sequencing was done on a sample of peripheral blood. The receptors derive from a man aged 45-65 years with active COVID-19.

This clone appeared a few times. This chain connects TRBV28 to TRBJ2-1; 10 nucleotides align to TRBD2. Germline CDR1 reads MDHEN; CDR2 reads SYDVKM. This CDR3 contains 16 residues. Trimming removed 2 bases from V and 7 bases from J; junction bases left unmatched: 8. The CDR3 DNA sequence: TGTGCCAGCAGTTTAGTCGCTAGCGGGAGTCGGAATGAGCAGTTCTTC. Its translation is CASSLVASGSRNEQFF.

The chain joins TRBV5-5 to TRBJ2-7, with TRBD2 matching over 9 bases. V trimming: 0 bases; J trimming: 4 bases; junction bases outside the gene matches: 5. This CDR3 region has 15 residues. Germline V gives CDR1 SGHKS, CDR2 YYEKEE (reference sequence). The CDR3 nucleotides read TGTGCCAGCAGCTTGGAACTAGCGGGTACTTACGAGCAGTACTTC. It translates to CASSLELAGTYEQYF.

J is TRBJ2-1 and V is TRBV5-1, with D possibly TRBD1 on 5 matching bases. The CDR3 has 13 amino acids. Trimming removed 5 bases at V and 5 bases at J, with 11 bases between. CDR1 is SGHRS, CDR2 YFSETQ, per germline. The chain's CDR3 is CASRGVADNEQFF. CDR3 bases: TGCGCCAGCAGAGGGGTGGCGGACAATGAGCAGTTCTTC.

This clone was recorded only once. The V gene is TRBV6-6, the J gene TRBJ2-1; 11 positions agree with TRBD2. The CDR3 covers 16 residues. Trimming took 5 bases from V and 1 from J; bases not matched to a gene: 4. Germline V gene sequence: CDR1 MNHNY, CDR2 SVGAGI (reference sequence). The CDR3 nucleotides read TGTGCCAGCAGTACCCGGACTAGCGGGTCCTACAATGAGCAGTTCTTC. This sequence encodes CASSTRTSGSYNEQFF.

CDR3 residues: CATRGLAGSETQYF. In nucleotides, the CDR3 is TGTGCCACACGGGGACTAGCGGGAAGCGAGACCCAGTACTTC. J is TRBJ2-5 and V is TRBV10-3; TRBD2 aligns across 13 bases. Germline V gives CDR1 ENHRY, CDR2 SYGVKD. V shed 10 bases and J 5 bases; nucleotides not matched to a gene: 7. CDR3 size: 14 residues.

CDR3 DNA sequence: TGTGCCAGCAGCTCTAGACTTAATCGGTACAATGAGCAGTTCTTC. Translating gives CASSSRLNRYNEQFF. V and J are TRBV11-2 and TRBJ2-1; no clear D. Germline assignment: CDR1 SGHAT and CDR2 FQNNGV. Trimming cost V 4 bases and J 4 bases, with 14 bases left between them. The CDR3 is 15 amino acids.

CDR3 in amino acids: CASRPSGDTNEKLFF. CDR3 nucleotides: TGCGCCAGCAGGCCCTCAGGGGACACTAATGAAAAACTGTTTTTT. This chain connects TRBV5-1 to TRBJ1-4; tentative D call: TRBD1 (6 bases). This CDR3 has 15 amino acids. Trimming shortened V by 5 bases and J by 2 bases, and 13 bases separated the two germline ends. CDR1 and CDR2 from the germline V gene are SGHRS and YFSETQ.

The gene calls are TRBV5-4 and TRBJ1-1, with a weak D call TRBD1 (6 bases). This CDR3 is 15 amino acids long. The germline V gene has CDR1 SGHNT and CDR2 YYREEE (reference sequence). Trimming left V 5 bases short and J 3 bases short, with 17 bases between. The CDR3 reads CASSTNPGVDTEAFF. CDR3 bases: TGTGCCAGCAGTACCAACCCAGGGGTGGACACTGAAGCTTTCTTT.

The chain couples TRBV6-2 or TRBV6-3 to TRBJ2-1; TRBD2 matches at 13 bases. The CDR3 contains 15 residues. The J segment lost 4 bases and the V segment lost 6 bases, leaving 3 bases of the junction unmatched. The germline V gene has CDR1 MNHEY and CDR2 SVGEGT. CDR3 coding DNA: TGTGCCAGCAGCCAACTAGCGGGAGGGTACAATGAGCAGTTCTTC. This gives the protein CASSQLAGGYNEQFF.

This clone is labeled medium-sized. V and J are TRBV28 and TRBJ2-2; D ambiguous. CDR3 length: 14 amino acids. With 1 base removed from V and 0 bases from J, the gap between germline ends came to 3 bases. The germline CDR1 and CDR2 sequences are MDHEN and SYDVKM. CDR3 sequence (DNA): TGTGCCAGCAGTTTATACTCGAACACCGGGGAGCTGTTTTTT. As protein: CASSLYSNTGELFF.

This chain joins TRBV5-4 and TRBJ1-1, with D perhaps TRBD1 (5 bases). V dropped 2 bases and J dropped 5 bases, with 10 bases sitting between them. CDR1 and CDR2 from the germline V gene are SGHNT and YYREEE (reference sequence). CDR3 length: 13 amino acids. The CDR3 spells CASSFHQGTEAFF. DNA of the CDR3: TGTGCCAGCAGCTTCCACCAGGGTACTGAAGCTTTCTTT.

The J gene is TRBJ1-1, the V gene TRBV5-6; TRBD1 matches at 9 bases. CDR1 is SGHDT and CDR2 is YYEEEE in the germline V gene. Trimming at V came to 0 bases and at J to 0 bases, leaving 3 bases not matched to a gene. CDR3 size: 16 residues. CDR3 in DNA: TGTGCCAGCAGCTTGGGACAGGGGGTACTGAACACTGAAGCTTTCTTT. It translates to CASSLGQGVLNTEAFF.